A single T cell receptor beta chain is shown here with its context. Its cognate antigen is unknown. These data originate in a study of cytomegalovirus exposure and HLA in healthy donors. In the study overall: An earlier analysis found fewer than 140 million unique TCR beta sequences from approximately 190 million T cells.

General observations from the study: The study dropped some indistinguishable V segments, TRBV6-2 and TRBV6-3 among them. In vitro testing confirmed a few CMV-associated chains as specific for CMV antigens. Common viral pathogens were later found to be apparently linked to several of the most significant clusters.

V was pared by 5 bases and J by 6 bases, with 7 bases between. Per the germline V gene, CDR1 is SEHNR and CDR2 is FQNEAQ (reference sequence). This CDR3 is built from 12 residues. 13 Jbeta primers and 60 Vbeta primers were used for the PCR. Assay: immunoSEQ multiplex PCR; the TCRdb copy retains only in-frame clones and omits some. The sample holds some 150,000 clones, roughly 80% seen once. The chain is built from TRBV7-9 and TRBJ2-2; D gene uncertain. The TCR comes from a woman aged 25 to 45 in good health and CMV-seronegative. Sequenced sample: PBMCs. The CDR3 is CASSPQSGELFF. The CDR3 DNA reads TGTGCCAGCAGCCCACAATCCGGGGAGCTGTTTTTT.